This T cell receptor beta chain was sequenced in a study of CD8 T cells in ankylosing spondylitis. Generation of TCR beta libraries employed quantitative 5'-RACE incorporating molecular barcodes. TCRdb reprocessed the 5' RACE reads via MiXCR and lists one record per CDR3 protein. The data show around 130,000 distinct CDR3 sequences, about 6.5% seen once. This CDR3 spans 16 amino acids. This clonotype was counted many times. Antigen specificity is unknown. General study results and limits: Significantly higher representation of disease-linked clones was reported for matched ankylosing spondylitis synovial fluid. Ankylosing spondylitis blood appeared to carry a characteristic TCR beta motif of roughly eight highly homologous variants.

The chain recombines TRBV21-1 with TRBJ2-4. TRBV21-1 is described as a pseudogene. Sequenced input: blood, either unsorted or a sorted T cell fraction (not recorded which). The TCR sequence derives from a male donor with ankylosing spondylitis or in good health (not recorded which). Here the CDR3 DNA reads TGTGCCAGCAGCAAAGAGCCAGTTCTAGCCAAAAACATTCAGTACTTC. This gives the protein CASSKEPVLAKNIQYF.